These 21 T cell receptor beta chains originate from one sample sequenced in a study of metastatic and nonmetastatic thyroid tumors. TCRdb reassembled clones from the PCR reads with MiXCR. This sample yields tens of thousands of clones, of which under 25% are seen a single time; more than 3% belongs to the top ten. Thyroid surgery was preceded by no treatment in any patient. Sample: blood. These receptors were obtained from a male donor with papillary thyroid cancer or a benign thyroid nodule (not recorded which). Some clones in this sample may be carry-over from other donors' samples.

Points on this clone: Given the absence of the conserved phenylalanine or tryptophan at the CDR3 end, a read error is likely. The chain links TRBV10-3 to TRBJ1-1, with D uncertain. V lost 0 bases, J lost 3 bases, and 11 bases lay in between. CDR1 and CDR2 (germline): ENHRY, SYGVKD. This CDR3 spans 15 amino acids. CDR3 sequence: CAISESPVRDTEAFS. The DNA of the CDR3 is TGTGCCATCAGTGAGTCCCCCGTAAGGGACACTGAAGCTTTCTCT.

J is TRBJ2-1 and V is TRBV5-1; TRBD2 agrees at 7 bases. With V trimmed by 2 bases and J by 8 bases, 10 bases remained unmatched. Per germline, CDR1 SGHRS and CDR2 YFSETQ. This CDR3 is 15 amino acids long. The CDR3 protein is CASSLLATTGDEQFF. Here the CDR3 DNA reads TGCGCCAGCAGCTTACTAGCGACTACAGGAGATGAGCAGTTCTTC.

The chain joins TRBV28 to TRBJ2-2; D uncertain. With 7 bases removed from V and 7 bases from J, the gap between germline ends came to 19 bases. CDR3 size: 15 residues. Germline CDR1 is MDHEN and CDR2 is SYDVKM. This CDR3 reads CASKLARRSHGELFF. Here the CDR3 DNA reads TGTGCCAGCAAACTGGCGCGAAGATCTCACGGGGAGCTGTTTTTT.

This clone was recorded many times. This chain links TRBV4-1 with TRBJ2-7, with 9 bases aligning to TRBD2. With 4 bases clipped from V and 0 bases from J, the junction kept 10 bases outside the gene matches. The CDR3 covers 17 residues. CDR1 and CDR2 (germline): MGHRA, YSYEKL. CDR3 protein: CASSRYPSGADSYEQYF. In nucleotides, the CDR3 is TGCGCCAGCAGCCGTTATCCTAGCGGGGCAGACTCCTACGAGCAGTACTTC.

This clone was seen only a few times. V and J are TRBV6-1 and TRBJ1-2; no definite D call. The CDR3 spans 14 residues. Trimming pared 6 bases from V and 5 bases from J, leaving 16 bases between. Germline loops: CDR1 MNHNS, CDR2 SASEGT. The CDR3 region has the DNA TGTGCCAGCAGCCCCGGCACGACCCAGTATGGCTACACCTTC. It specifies CASSPGTTQYGYTF.

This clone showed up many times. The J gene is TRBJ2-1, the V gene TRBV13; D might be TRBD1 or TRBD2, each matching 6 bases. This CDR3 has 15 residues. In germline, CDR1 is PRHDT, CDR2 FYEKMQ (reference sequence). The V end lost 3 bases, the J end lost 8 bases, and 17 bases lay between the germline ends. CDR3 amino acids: CASSFWGALGDEQFF. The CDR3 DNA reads TGTGCCAGCAGCTTTTGGGGGGCTCTTGGGGATGAGCAGTTCTTC.

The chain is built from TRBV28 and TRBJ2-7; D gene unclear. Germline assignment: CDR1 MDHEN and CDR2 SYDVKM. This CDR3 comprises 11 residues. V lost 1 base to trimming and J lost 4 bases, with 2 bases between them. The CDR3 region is CASSLYYEQYF. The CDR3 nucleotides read TGTGCCAGCAGTTTATATTACGAGCAGTACTTC.

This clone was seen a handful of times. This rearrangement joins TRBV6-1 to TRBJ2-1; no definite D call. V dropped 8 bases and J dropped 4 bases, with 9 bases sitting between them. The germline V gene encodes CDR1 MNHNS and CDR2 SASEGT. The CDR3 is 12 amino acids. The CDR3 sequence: CASAPDYNEQFF. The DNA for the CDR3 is TGTGCCAGCGCTCCTGATTACAATGAGCAGTTCTTC.

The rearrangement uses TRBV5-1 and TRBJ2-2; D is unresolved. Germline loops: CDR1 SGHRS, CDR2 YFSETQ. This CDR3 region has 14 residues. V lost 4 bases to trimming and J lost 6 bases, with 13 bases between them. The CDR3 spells CASSPVTESGELFF. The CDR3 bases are TGCGCCAGCAGCCCGGTAACTGAGTCCGGGGAGCTGTTTTTT. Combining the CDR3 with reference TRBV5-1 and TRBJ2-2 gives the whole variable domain KAGVTQTPRYLIKTRGQQVTLSCSPISGHRSVSWYQQTPGQGLQFLFEYFSETQRNKGNFPGRFSGRQFSNSRSEMNVSTLELGDSALYLCASSPVTESGELFFGEGSRLTVL.

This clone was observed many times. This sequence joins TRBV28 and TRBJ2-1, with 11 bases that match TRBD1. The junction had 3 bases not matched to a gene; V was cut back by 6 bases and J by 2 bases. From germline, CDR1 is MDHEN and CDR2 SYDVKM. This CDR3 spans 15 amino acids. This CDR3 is CASRPDRGPYNEQFF. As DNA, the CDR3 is TGTGCCAGCAGACCGGACAGGGGGCCCTACAATGAGCAGTTCTTC.

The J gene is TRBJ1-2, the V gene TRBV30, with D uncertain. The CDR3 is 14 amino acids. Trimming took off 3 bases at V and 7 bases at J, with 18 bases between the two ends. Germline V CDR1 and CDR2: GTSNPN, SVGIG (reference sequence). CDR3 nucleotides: TGTGCCTGGAGCAGGACGGCACCGTCGGGTGGCTACACCTTC. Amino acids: CAWSRTAPSGGYTF.

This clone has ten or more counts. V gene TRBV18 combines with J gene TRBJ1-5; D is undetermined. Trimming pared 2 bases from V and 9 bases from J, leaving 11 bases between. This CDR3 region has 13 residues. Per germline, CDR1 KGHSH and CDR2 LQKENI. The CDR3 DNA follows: TGTGCCAGCTCACCATCACGCGATCGGCCCCAGCATTTT. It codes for CASSPSRDRPQHF.

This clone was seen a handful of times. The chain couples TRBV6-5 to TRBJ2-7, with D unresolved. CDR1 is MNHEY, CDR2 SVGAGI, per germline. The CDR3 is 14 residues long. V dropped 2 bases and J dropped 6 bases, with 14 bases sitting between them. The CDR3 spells CASSYAAEMGEQYF. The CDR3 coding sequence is TGTGCCAGCAGTTACGCCGCGGAAATGGGCGAGCAGTACTTC.

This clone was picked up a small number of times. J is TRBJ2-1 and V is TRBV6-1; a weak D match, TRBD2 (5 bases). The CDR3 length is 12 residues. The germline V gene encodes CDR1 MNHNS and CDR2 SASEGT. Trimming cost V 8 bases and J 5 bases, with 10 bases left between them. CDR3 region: CASGSGHNEQFF. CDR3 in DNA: TGTGCCAGCGGGAGTGGGCACAATGAGCAGTTCTTC.

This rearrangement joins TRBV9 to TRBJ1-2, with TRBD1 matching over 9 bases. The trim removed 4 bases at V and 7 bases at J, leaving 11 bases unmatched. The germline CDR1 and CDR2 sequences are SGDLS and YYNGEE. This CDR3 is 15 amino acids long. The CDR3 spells CASSYEGQGGSGYTF. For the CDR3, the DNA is TGTGCCAGCAGCTATGAGGGACAGGGAGGTAGTGGCTACACCTTC. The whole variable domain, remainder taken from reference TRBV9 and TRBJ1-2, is DSGVTQTPKHLITATGQRVTLRCSPRSGDLSVYWYQQSLDQGLQFLIQYYNGEERAKGNILERFSAQQFPDLHSELNLSSLELGDSALYFCASSYEGQGGSGYTFGSGTRLTVV.

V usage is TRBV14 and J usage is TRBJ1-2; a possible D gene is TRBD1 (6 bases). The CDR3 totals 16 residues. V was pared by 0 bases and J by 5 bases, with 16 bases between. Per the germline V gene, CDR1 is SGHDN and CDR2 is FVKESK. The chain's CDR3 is CASSQEFTGQLYGYTF. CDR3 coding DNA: TGTGCCAGCAGCCAAGAGTTCACAGGACAGCTTTATGGCTACACCTTC.

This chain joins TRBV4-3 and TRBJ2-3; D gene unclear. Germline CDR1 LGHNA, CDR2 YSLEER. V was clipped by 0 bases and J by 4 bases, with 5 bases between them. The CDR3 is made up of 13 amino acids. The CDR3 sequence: CASSQDGPDTQYF. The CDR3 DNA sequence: TGCGCCAGCAGCCAAGATGGACCAGATACGCAGTATTTT.

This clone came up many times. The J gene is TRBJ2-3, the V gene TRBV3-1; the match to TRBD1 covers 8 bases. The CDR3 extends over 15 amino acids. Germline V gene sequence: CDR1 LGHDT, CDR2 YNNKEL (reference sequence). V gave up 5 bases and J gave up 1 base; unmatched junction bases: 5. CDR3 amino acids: CASSAGTGGTDTQYF. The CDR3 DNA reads TGTGCCAGCAGCGCCGGGACAGGAGGCACAGATACGCAGTATTTT.

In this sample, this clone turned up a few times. The chain's CDR3 is CASSLQGTLSGNTIYF. The CDR3 coding sequence is TGTGCCAGCAGCCTACAGGGGACGCTCTCTGGAAACACCATATATTTT. The chain has TRBV12-3 or TRBV12-4 and TRBJ1-3, with 7 bases fitting TRBD1. The CDR3 is made up of 16 amino acids. Trimming removed 6 bases from V and 0 bases from J; junction bases left unmatched: 8.

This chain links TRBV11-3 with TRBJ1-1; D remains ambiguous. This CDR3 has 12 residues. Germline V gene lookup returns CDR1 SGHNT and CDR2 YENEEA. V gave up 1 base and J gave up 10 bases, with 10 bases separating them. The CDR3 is CASSLGTGIAFF. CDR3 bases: TGTGCCAGCAGCTTAGGAACGGGCATAGCTTTCTTT.

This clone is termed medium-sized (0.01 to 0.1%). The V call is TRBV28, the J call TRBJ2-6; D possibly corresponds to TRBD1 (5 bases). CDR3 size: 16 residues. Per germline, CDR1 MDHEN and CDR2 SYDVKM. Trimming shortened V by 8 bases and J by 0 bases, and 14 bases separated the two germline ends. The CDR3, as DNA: TGTGCCAGCTTTAATGGACAACTCTCTGGGGCCAACGTCCTGACTTTC. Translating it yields CASFNGQLSGANVLTF.